This T cell receptor beta chain is drawn from a study of early T cells in non-severe SARS-CoV-2 infection. General study points: Matching against VDJdb likely underestimated virus-specific expansions, favoring anti-spike CD8.

In this sample, this clonotype turned up many times. No antigen is known for it. V shed 5 bases and J shed 0 bases, with 7 bases lying between them. CDR1 MDHEN and CDR2 SYDVKM come from the germline V gene. The CDR3 runs 14 residues. TCRdb reprocessed the 5' RACE reads via MiXCR and lists one record per CDR3 protein. Of nearly 30,000 distinct CDR3 sequences in the sample, approximately 4.8% were seen once. The chain combines TRBV28 with TRBJ2-2; D is unclear. Specimen: whole blood. The source is an adult who was a healthcare worker with PCR-confirmed SARS-CoV-2 infection or an uninfected control (not recorded which). This CDR3 is CASSRQANTGELFF. CDR3 DNA: TGTGCCAGCAGTAGACAAGCGAACACCGGGGAGCTGTTTTTT.